The clone carrying this T cell receptor (beta chain) was seen only a few times. Authors' processing steps: The authors estimated nucleated cell counts from reference gene primer amplification. Libraries were prepared by immunoSEQ multiplex PCR; TCRdb keeps only in-frame clonotypes and omits some of them. V and J calls and clone size are copied from that table; D and trimming were computed from the DNA. The data hold 220,000 or so clones, with 65% to 85% observed a single time. The age range of participants was 18 to 89 years, with residence in about two dozen US areas. Recovered Cohort 3 donors showed two negative PCRs, clearance, or symptom resolution. The data are from a study of blood T cell repertoires in COVID-19. In the study overall: Samples taken during acute and convalescent COVID-19 were collected in the United States, Italy and Spain.

V gave up 1 base and J gave up 7 bases, with 16 bases separating them. The CDR3 is 16 amino acids. Per germline, CDR1 SEHNR and CDR2 FQNEAQ (reference sequence). The receptor comes from a woman in her thirties or forties who had recovered from COVID-19. J is TRBJ2-2 and V is TRBV7-9, with a tentative D call TRBD1 (7 bases). Input material: PBMCs or T cells enriched from blood (not recorded which). CDR3 loop: CASSLVWTGGSGELFF. The DNA of the CDR3 is TGTGCCAGCAGCTTAGTGTGGACAGGAGGGAGCGGGGAGCTGTTTTTT.